The 29 T cell receptor beta chains listed next were all sequenced from one sample in a study of blood T cell repertoires in COVID-19. Generated by immunoSEQ multiplex PCR, the TCRdb table keeps only in-frame clones and is missing some. In the table there are about 110,000 clones, 76% of which are singletons. Sequencing was done on a sample of peripheral blood. The receptors were sampled from a man aged 80 or over with COVID-19, enrolled during active disease.

The chain is built from TRBV7-3 and TRBJ1-1; tentative D call: TRBD1 (6 bases). V was trimmed by 4 bases and J by 4 bases, leaving 10 bases between them. Germline CDR1 SGHTA, CDR2 FQGTGA. The CDR3 runs 13 residues. The CDR3 bases are TGTGCCAGCAGCTGGGGGCGATCCACTGAAGCTTTCTTT. Residues: CASSWGRSTEAFF. The full variable domain, its missing parts supplied by reference TRBV7-3 and TRBJ1-1, is GAGVSQTPSNKVTEKGKYVELRCDPISGHTALYWYRQSLGQGPEFLIYFQGTGAADDSGLPNDRFFAVRPEGSVSTLKIQRTERGDSAVYLCASSWGRSTEAFFGQGTRLTVV.

The J gene is TRBJ2-7, the V gene TRBV3-1 (or the pseudogene TRBV3-2), with D possibly being TRBD2 (5 bases). Trimming removed 1 base from V and 5 bases from J, with 18 bases in between. This CDR3 has 16 amino acids. The germline V gene encodes CDR1 LGHDT and CDR2 YNNKEL (reference sequence). CDR3 nucleotides: TGTGCCAGCAGCCAAGCTCTGAGGGAAGAAGGTAACGAGCAGTACTTC. It codes for CASSQALREEGNEQYF.

V is TRBV10-3 and J is TRBJ1-1; D possibly corresponds to TRBD1 (5 bases). Germline V gene lookup returns CDR1 ENHRY and CDR2 SYGVKD. This CDR3 is built from 13 residues. Trimming removed 8 bases from V and 3 bases from J, with 13 bases in between. CDR3 in DNA: TGTGCCATCGCGAGCCAGGGCGACACTGAAGCTTTCTTT. Protein: CAIASQGDTEAFF.

This chain joins TRBV6-2 or TRBV6-3 and TRBJ2-7, with TRBD1 matching over 8 bases. With 8 bases clipped from V and 2 bases from J, the junction kept 8 bases outside the gene matches. Germline V gene sequence: CDR1 MNHEY, CDR2 SVGEGT. This CDR3 has 14 amino acids. CDR3 in amino acids: CASGPTGVPYEQYF. The CDR3 nucleotides read TGTGCCAGCGGCCCGACAGGGGTGCCCTACGAGCAGTACTTC.

The J gene is TRBJ1-2, the V gene TRBV3-1 (or the pseudogene TRBV3-2); D possibly corresponds to TRBD1 (6 bases). The CDR3 covers 12 residues. Germline values: CDR1 LGHDT, CDR2 YNNKEL (reference sequence). Trimming stripped 4 bases from V and 9 bases from J, with 12 bases between. The CDR3 DNA reads TGTGCCAGCAGCCTTCAGGGGTTACGCTACACCTTC. This sequence encodes CASSLQGLRYTF.

The chain uses TRBV2 and TRBJ1-1, with TRBD1 identical over 7 bases. Trimming removed 6 bases from V and 3 bases from J; junction bases left unmatched: 7. CDR1 and CDR2 (germline): SNHLY, FYNNEI. This CDR3 has 14 amino acids. The CDR3 DNA reads as TGTGCCAGCAGGCAAGGGACAGTTTACACTGAAGCTTTCTTT. This translates into CASRQGTVYTEAFF.

This clone appeared a single time. The CDR3 spells CASSFGHAAGDNEQFF. The CDR3 nucleotides read TGTGCCAGCAGCTTCGGACACGCAGCAGGCGACAATGAGCAGTTCTTC. The genes are TRBV7-9 and TRBJ2-1; maybe TRBD1 (5 bases). This CDR3 spans 16 amino acids. Trimming took 3 bases from V and 5 from J, leaving 17 bases between them. The V gene's germline CDR1 is SEHNR and CDR2 FQNEAQ (reference sequence).

V and J are TRBV5-1 and TRBJ2-3; 8 positions agree with TRBD2. The CDR3 is made up of 15 amino acids. Germline trimming cut 3 bases from V and 5 bases from J; bases unmatched to any gene: 8. Germline V gives CDR1 SGHRS, CDR2 YFSETQ. The chain's CDR3 is CASSYWTSSEDTQYF. CDR3 DNA: TGCGCCAGCAGCTACTGGACTAGCTCGGAAGATACGCAGTATTTT.

V gene TRBV29-1 combines with J gene TRBJ2-7; D is unresolved. Trimming shortened V by 6 bases and J by 4 bases, and 13 bases separated the two germline ends. This CDR3 is built from 12 residues. Per the germline V gene, CDR1 is SQVTM and CDR2 is ANQGSEA. The CDR3 region has the DNA TGCAGCGTACATTCCTCGGAGTACGAGCAGTACTTC. Amino acid sequence: CSVHSSEYEQYF.

The rearrangement uses TRBV12-5 and TRBJ2-2, with D maybe TRBD1 (6 bases). This CDR3 spans 15 amino acids. V was clipped by 2 bases and J by 2 bases, with 9 bases between them. In germline, CDR1 is LGHNT, CDR2 FRNRAP. The CDR3 loop reads CASGLTGFNTGELFF. The CDR3 DNA sequence: TGTGCTAGTGGTTTGACAGGGTTCAACACCGGGGAGCTGTTTTTT. The variable domain in full, with the rest retrieved from reference TRBV12-5 and TRBJ2-2, is DARVTQTPRHKVTEMGQEVTMRCQPILGHNTVFWYRQTMMQGLELLAYFRNRAPLDDSGMPKDRFSAEMPDATLATLKIQPSEPRDSAVYFCASGLTGFNTGELFFGEGSRLTVL.

This chain joins TRBV4-2 and TRBJ1-6, with D tentatively TRBD1 (6 bases). V was trimmed by 6 bases and J by 7 bases, leaving 19 bases between them. CDR3 size: 16 residues. Germline loops: CDR1 LGHNA, CDR2 YNFKEQ. CDR3 DNA sequence: TGTGCCAGCAGGGCAAGGGGGGGAGGTACCAATTCACCCCTCCACTTT. This sequence encodes CASRARGGGTNSPLHF.

V and J are TRBV18 and TRBJ1-6; 10 nucleotides line up with TRBD1. The length of the CDR3 is 16 residues. After removal of 4 bases from V and 6 bases from J, the junction contained 6 bases not matched to a gene. Germline CDR1 reads KGHSH; CDR2 reads LQKENI. CDR3 amino acids: CASSLPGQGVNSPLHF. CDR3 coding DNA: TGTGCCAGCTCACTCCCAGGACAGGGGGTTAATTCACCCCTCCACTTT. The variable domain in full, with the rest retrieved from reference TRBV18 and TRBJ1-6, is NAGVMQNPRHLVRRRGQEARLRCSPMKGHSHVYWYRQLPEEGLKFMVYLQKENIIDESGMPKERFSAEFPKEGPSILRIQQVVRGDSAAYFCASSLPGQGVNSPLHFGNGTRLTVT.

V gene TRBV7-6 combines with J gene TRBJ2-2; D may be TRBD2 (6 bases). The germline CDR1 and CDR2 sequences are SGHVS and FNYEAQ. This CDR3 contains 15 residues. V lost 1 base and J lost 1, with 7 bases in between. The CDR3 nucleotides read TGTGCCAGCAGCTTAGTGCGGGAGAACACCGGGGAGCTGTTTTTT. It encodes CASSLVRENTGELFF.

The rearrangement joins TRBV25-1 to TRBJ2-1, with 7 bases matching TRBD2. The V gene's germline CDR1 is MGHDK and CDR2 SYGVNS. V shed 3 bases and J 10 bases; nucleotides not matched to a gene: 6. This CDR3 has 13 residues. The CDR3 DNA reads as TGTGCCAGCAGTGAGCAGGCCGGGGGGGAGCAGTTCTTC. It encodes CASSEQAGGEQFF.

The chain is built from TRBV7-9 and TRBJ2-5; D not resolved. V lost 11 bases and J lost 4, with 17 bases in between. The CDR3 is made up of 13 amino acids. The V gene's germline CDR1 is SEHNR and CDR2 FQNEAQ (reference sequence). CDR3 sequence reads: CAYPGLHSETQYF. The CDR3 nucleotides read TGTGCCTATCCTGGGCTCCATTCAGAGACCCAGTACTTC.

The chain carries TRBV28 and TRBJ2-5; tentatively, D is TRBD2 (7 bases). The V end lost 4 bases, the J end lost 0 bases, and 12 bases lay between the germline ends. Germline loops: CDR1 MDHEN, CDR2 SYDVKM. The CDR3 extends over 15 amino acids. CDR3 sequence reads: CASSWRGGNQETQYF. The CDR3 DNA reads as TGTGCCAGCAGTTGGAGGGGGGGGAACCAAGAGACCCAGTACTTC.

The chain joins TRBV19 to TRBJ1-6, with unresolved D. Trimming left V 7 bases short and J 5 bases short, with 12 bases between. The CDR3 is 14 amino acids. Germline V gene lookup returns CDR1 LNHDA and CDR2 SQIVND (reference sequence). The CDR3: CASTEARDNSPLHF. The CDR3, as DNA: TGTGCCAGTACGGAGGCCCGAGATAATTCACCCCTCCACTTT.

This sequence joins TRBV15 and TRBJ1-1; 9 nucleotides agree with TRBD1. This CDR3 region has 18 residues. Trimming at V came to 4 bases and at J to 3 bases, leaving 15 bases not matched to a gene. Germline loops: CDR1 LNHNV, CDR2 YYDKDF (reference sequence). Here the CDR3 reads CATSIPGWTGVFDTEAFF. The CDR3 DNA follows: TGTGCCACCAGCATACCGGGATGGACAGGGGTATTTGACACTGAAGCTTTCTTT. The variable domain in full, completed from reference TRBV15 and TRBJ1-1, reads DAMVIQNPRYQVTQFGKPVTLSCSQTLNHNVMYWYQQKSSQAPKLLFHYYDKDFNNEADTPDNFQSRRPNTSFCFLDIRSPGLGDTAMYLCATSIPGWTGVFDTEAFFGQGTRLTVV.

In the case of this clone: Within the sample, other DNA sequences also encode this same CDR3. The V and J genes are TRBV19 and TRBJ2-7; D is unresolved. The CDR3 is 13 amino acids. V lost 3 bases and J 2 bases, leaving 8 bases between the germline ends. Per the germline V gene, CDR1 is LNHDA and CDR2 is SQIVND (reference sequence). The chain's CDR3 is CASSMTGTYEQYF. CDR3 DNA sequence: TGTGCCAGTAGTATGACTGGAACCTACGAGCAGTACTTC.

This CDR3 is CASSPSWGLGTDTQYF. Here the CDR3 DNA reads TGTGCCAGCAGCCCTAGTTGGGGGCTGGGCACAGATACGCAGTATTTT. V is TRBV7-3 and J is TRBJ2-3; D is possibly TRBD1 (6 bases). Germline lookup yields CDR1 SGHTA and CDR2 FQGTGA. Deletions cut 5 bases from V and 1 base from J, with 16 bases between. The CDR3 extends over 16 amino acids. Combining the CDR3 with reference TRBV7-3 and TRBJ2-3 gives the whole variable domain GAGVSQTPSNKVTEKGKYVELRCDPISGHTALYWYRQSLGQGPEFLIYFQGTGAADDSGLPNDRFFAVRPEGSVSTLKIQRTERGDSAVYLCASSPSWGLGTDTQYFGPGTRLTVL.

The V gene is TRBV19, the J gene TRBJ1-5, with D uncertain. Trimming removed 7 bases from V and 0 bases from J, with 4 bases in between. CDR1 and CDR2 from the germline V gene are LNHDA and SQIVND (reference sequence). There are 12 residues in the CDR3. The CDR3 loop is CASTHSNQPQHF. The CDR3 nucleotides read TGTGCCAGTACACATAGCAATCAGCCCCAGCATTTT.

CDR3 nucleotide sequence: TGTGCCAGCAGCCCTAGGAGGGCGGGAGAAGAGACCCAGTACTTC. Protein sequence: CASSPRRAGEETQYF. The chain is built from TRBV7-2 and TRBJ2-5, with TRBD2 identical over 7 bases. The CDR3 extends over 15 amino acids. V dropped 5 bases and J dropped 3; count of bases not matched to a gene: 9. Germline V gene data show CDR1 as SGHTA and CDR2 as FQGNSA.

This chain joins TRBV30 and TRBJ1-2; 8 nucleotides match TRBD1. The CDR3 loop spans 13 amino acids. Germline assignment: CDR1 GTSNPN and CDR2 SVGIG (reference sequence). J lost 6 bases, V lost 5 bases, and 8 bases had no gene match. The DNA for the CDR3 is TGTGCCTGGTTTGGGACAGGTTCTGATGGCTACACCTTC. As protein: CAWFGTGSDGYTF.

The chain has TRBV14 and TRBJ2-7; maybe TRBD1 (6 bases). The CDR3 runs 14 residues. Deletions cut 3 bases from V and 7 bases from J, with 16 bases between. Germline CDR1 reads SGHDN; CDR2 reads FVKESK. The CDR3 DNA reads as TGTGCCAGCAGCCAGGGGAAATTCCAGGGGGAGCAGTACTTC. It specifies CASSQGKFQGEQYF.

In its sample, this clone was seen once. This chain connects TRBV19 to TRBJ2-1; 11 nucleotides align to TRBD2. Germline CDR1 LNHDA, CDR2 SQIVND (reference sequence). With 5 bases clipped from V and 4 bases from J, the junction kept 7 bases outside the gene matches. The CDR3 is 16 residues long. The CDR3 DNA reads TGTGCCAGTAGTCCCCCCGGGACTAGCGGATACAATGAGCAGTTCTTC. Translation gives CASSPPGTSGYNEQFF.

The CDR3 bases are TGTGCCAGTTGTTTAGATACGGGAGGGCCTCGGGAGCAGTACTTC. Translation gives CASCLDTGGPREQYF. The V and J genes are TRBV19 and TRBJ2-7, with 8 positions matching TRBD2. Per germline, CDR1 LNHDA and CDR2 SQIVND (reference sequence). V was pared by 8 bases and J by 7 bases, with 16 bases of the junction left unmatched. The CDR3 has 15 residues. The whole variable domain, filled in from reference TRBV19 and TRBJ2-7, reads DGGITQSPKYLFRKEGQNVTLSCEQNLNHDAMYWYRQDPGQGLRLIYYSQIVNDFQKGDIAEGYSVSREKKESFPLTVTSAQKNPTAFYLCASCLDTGGPREQYFGPGTRLTVT.

The V gene is TRBV6-5, the J gene TRBJ1-2; weak D call: TRBD1 (6 bases). The CDR3 spans 15 residues. V lost 5 bases and J lost 4, with 17 bases in between. CDR1 and CDR2 from the germline V gene are MNHEY and SVGAGI. DNA for the CDR3: TGTGCCAGCAGTCAAAGGGACATCTCAGGCTATGGCTACACCTTC. Translating gives CASSQRDISGYGYTF.

The chain joins TRBV25-1 to TRBJ2-7; TRBD1 matches at 7 bases. The germline V gene encodes CDR1 MGHDK and CDR2 SYGVNS. CDR3 size: 13 residues. Losses at the gene ends were 4 bases for V and 3 bases for J; bases not matched to a gene: 3. The DNA of the CDR3 is TGTGCCAGCAGTGGTTACAGGGGCTACGAGCAGTACTTC. Translating it yields CASSGYRGYEQYF.

The table lists this clone with a few counts. The V call is TRBV5-6, the J call TRBJ1-5, with a weak D call TRBD1 (6 bases). The germline V gene encodes CDR1 SGHDT and CDR2 YYEEEE. V lost 5 bases, J lost 5 bases, and 14 bases lay in between. The CDR3 consists of 14 residues. In nucleotides, the CDR3 is TGTGCCAGCAGTACGTATGGGGGCTATCAGCCCCAGCATTTT. Its protein is CASSTYGGYQPQHF.